This T cell receptor beta chain was observed in a study of blood T cells in healthy people across ages. Next came a second PCR, run for roughly 6 to 11 cycles, which used a sample-barcoded 5' primer along with a J-beta primer mix. TCRdb re-derived calls from the 5' RACE reads in MiXCR, one entry per CDR3 protein. The top ten hold 25% to 35% of the sample, which has 700,000 or so distinct CDR3 sequences, roughly two fifths seen once. In its sample, this clonotype was seen a few times. The CDR3 is 18 amino acids. The germline gives CDR1 MNHEY, CDR2 SVGEGT. With V trimmed by 5 bases and J by 2 bases, 12 bases remained unmatched.

The sequencing input was blood. V is TRBV6-2 or TRBV6-3 and J is TRBJ1-5; 10 bases are a match to TRBD1. This TCR was recovered from a man older than 75 in good health. The DNA for the CDR3 is TGTGCCAGCAGTCCTCCGGGACAGGGGACGGGGGGCAATCAGCCCCAGCATTTT. Its translation: CASSPPGQGTGGNQPQHF.